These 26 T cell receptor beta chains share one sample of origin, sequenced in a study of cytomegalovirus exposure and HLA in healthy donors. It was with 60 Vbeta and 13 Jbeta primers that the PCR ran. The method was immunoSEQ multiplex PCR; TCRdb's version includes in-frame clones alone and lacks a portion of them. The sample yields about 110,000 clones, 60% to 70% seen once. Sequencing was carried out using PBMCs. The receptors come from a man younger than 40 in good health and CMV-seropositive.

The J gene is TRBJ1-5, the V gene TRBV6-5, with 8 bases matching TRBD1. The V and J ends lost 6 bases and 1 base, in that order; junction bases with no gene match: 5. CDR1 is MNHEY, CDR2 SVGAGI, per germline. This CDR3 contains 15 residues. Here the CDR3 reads CASRRTGNSNQPQHF. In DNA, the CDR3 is TGTGCCAGCAGACGGACAGGGAACAGCAATCAGCCCCAGCATTTT.

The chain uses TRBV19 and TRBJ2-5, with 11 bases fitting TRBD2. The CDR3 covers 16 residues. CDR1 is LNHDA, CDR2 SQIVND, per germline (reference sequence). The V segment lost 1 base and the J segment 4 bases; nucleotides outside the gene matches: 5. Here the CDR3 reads CASSIGVAGGGETQYF. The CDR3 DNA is TGTGCCAGTAGTATAGGGGTAGCGGGGGGGGGAGAGACCCAGTACTTC. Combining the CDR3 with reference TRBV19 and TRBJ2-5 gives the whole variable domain DGGITQSPKYLFRKEGQNVTLSCEQNLNHDAMYWYRQDPGQGLRLIYYSQIVNDFQKGDIAEGYSVSREKKESFPLTVTSAQKNPTAFYLCASSIGVAGGGETQYFGPGTRLLVL.

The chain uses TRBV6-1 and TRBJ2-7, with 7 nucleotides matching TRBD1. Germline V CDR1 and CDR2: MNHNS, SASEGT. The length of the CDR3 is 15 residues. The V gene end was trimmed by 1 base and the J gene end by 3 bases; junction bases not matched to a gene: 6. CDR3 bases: TGTGCCAGCAGTGAAGGGTGGCAGGGGGTCTACGAGCAGTACTTC. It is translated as CASSEGWQGVYEQYF.

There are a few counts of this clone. The chain's CDR3 is CASSEGRGSDTQYF. CDR3 nucleotides: TGTGCCAGCAGTGAAGGGAGGGGCTCAGATACGCAGTATTTT. The chain couples TRBV6-1 to TRBJ2-3, with D tentatively TRBD2 (6 bases). The CDR3 runs to 14 residues. Germline CDR1 is MNHNS and CDR2 is SASEGT. Trimming shortened V by 1 base and J by 4 bases, and 9 bases separated the two germline ends.

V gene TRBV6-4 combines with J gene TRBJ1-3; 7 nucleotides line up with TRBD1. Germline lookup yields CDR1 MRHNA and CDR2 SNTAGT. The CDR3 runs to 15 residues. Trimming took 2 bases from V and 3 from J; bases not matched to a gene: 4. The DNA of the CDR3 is TGTGCCAGCAGTGACCGACAGGGCTTTGGAAACACCATATATTTT. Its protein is CASSDRQGFGNTIYF.

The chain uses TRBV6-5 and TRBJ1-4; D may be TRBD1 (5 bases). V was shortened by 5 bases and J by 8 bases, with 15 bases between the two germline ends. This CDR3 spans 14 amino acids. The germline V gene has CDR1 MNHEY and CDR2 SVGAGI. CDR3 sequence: CASSLLDRGEKLFF. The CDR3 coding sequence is TGTGCCAGCAGTCTTCTAGACAGAGGCGAAAAACTGTTTTTT.

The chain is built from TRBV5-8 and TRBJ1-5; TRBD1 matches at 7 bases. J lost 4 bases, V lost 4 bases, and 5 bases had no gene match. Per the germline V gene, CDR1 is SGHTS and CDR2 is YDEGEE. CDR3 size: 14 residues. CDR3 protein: CASSPRTGNQPQHF. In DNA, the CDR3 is TGTGCCAGCAGCCCCCGGACAGGTAATCAGCCCCAGCATTTT. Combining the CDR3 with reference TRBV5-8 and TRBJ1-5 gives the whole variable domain EAGVTQSPTHLIKTRGQQATLRCSPISGHTSVYWYQQALGLGLQFLLWYDEGEERNRGNFPPRFSGRQFPNYSSELNVNALELEDSALYLCASSPRTGNQPQHFGDGTRLSIL.

CDR3 DNA: TGTGCCTGGACTCCCGGGACAGGGGGATATGGCTACACCTTC. This sequence encodes CAWTPGTGGYGYTF. The chain has TRBV30 and TRBJ1-2; 11 bases fit TRBD1. Germline V gene lookup returns CDR1 GTSNPN and CDR2 SVGIG (reference sequence). The CDR3 contains 14 residues. V lost 4 bases to trimming and J lost 5 bases; unmatched junction nucleotides: 6.

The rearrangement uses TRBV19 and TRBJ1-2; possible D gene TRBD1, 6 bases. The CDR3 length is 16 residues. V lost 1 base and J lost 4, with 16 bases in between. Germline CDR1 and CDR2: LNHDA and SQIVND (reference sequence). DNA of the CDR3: TGTGCCAGTAGTATAGCCACCAGGGGCGGACCCTATGGCTACACCTTC. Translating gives CASSIATRGGPYGYTF.

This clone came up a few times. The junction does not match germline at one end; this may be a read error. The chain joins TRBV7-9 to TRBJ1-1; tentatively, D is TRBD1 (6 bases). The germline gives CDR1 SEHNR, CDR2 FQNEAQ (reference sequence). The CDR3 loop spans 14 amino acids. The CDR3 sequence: CASSLGTGYAEAFF. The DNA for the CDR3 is TGTGCCAGCAGTTTAGGAACAGGGTATGCTGAAGCTTTCTTT.

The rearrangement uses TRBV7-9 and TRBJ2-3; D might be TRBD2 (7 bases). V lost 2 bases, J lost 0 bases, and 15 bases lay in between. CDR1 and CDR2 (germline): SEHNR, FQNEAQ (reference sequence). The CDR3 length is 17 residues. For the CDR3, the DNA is TGTGCCAGCAGCTTACCCCCCGGGGGGCCAAGCACAGATACGCAGTATTTT. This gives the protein CASSLPPGGPSTDTQYF. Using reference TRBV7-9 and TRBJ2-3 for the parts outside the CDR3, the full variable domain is DTGVSQNPRHKITKRGQNVTFRCDPISEHNRLYWYRQTLGQGPEFLTYFQNEAQLEKSRLLSDRFSAERPKGSFSTLEIQRTEQGDSAMYLCASSLPPGGPSTDTQYFGPGTRLTVL.

The CDR3 loop reads CASSLANRGTFYNEQFF. CDR3 DNA: TGTGCCAGCAGCTTAGCCAACAGGGGGACCTTCTACAATGAGCAGTTCTTC. This chain uses TRBV7-9 with TRBJ2-1; 8 bases line up with TRBD1. The V and J ends lost 0 bases and 3 bases, in that order; junction bases with no gene match: 7. The CDR3 sequence is 17 residues long. Germline V gene lookup returns CDR1 SEHNR and CDR2 FQNEAQ (reference sequence).

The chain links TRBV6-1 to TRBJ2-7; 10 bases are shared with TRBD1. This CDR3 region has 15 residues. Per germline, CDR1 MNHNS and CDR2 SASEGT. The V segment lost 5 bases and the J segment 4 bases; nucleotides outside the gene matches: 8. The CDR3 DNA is TGTGCCAGCAGTCCACGACCGGGACAGGGGTACGAGCAGTACTTC. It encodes CASSPRPGQGYEQYF.

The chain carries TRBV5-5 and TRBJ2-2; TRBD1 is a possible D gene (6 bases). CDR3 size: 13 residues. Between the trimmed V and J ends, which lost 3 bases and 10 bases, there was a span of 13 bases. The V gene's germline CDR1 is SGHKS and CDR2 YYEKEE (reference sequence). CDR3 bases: TGTGCCAGCAGCTGGGCGACAGGCACGGAGCTGTTTTTT. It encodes CASSWATGTELFF.

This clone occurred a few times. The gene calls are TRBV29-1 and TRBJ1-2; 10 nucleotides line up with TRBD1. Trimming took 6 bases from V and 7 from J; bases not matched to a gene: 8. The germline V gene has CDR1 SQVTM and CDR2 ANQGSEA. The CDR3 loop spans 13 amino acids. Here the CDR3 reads CSVVKTGGGGYTF. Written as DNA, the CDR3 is TGCAGCGTAGTAAAGACAGGGGGCGGTGGCTACACCTTC.

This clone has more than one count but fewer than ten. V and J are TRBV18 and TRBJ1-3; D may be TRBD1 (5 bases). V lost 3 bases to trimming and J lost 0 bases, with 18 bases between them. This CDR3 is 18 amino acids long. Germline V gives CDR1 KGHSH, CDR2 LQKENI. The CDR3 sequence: CASSPTGYGIFSGNTIYF. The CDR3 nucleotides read TGTGCCAGCTCACCCACAGGTTATGGAATATTCTCTGGAAACACCATATATTTT.

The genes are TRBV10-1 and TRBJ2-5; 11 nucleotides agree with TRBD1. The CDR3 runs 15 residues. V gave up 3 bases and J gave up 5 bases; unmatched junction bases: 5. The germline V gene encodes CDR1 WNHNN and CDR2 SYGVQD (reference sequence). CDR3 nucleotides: TGCGCCAGCAGTGAAGGGACAGGGGGAACGGAGACCCAGTACTTC. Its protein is CASSEGTGGTETQYF.

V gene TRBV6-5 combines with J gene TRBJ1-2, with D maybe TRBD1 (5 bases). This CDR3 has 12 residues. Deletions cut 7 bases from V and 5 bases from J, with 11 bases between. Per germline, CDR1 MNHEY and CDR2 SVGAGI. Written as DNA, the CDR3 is TGTGCCAGCACCCAGGGAGGGTATGGCTACACCTTC. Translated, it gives CASTQGGYGYTF.

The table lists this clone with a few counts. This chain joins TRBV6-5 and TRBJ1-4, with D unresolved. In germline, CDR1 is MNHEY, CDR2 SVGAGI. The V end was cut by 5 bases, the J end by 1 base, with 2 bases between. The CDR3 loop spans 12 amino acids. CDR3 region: CASSQTNEKLFF. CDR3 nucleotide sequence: TGTGCCAGCAGTCAAACTAATGAAAAACTGTTTTTT.

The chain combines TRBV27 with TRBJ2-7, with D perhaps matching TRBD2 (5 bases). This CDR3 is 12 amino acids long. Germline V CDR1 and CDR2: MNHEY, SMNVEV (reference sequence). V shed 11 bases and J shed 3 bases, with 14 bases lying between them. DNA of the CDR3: TGTGCCGCGAGAGGGCCCCACTACGAGCAGTACTTC. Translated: CAARGPHYEQYF.

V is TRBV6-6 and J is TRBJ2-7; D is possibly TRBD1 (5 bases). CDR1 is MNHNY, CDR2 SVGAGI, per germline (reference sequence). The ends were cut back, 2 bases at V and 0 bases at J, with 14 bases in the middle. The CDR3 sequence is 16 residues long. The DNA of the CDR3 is TGTGCCAGCAGTTACCACGACAGAGAGGACTCCTACGAGCAGTACTTC. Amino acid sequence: CASSYHDREDSYEQYF.

CDR3 bases: TGTGCCAGCAGCTTGCGGGCCCCCAATGAGCAGTTCTTC. This translates into CASSLRAPNEQFF. The V gene is TRBV7-9, the J gene TRBJ2-1; tentatively, D is TRBD2 (5 bases). The CDR3 length is 13 residues. Germline V gene sequence: CDR1 SEHNR, CDR2 FQNEAQ (reference sequence). Trimming stripped 3 bases from V and 6 bases from J, with 9 bases between.

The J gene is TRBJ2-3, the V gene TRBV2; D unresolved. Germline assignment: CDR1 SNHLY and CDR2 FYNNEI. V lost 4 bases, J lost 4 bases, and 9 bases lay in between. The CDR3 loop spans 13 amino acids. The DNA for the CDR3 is TGTGCCAGCAGTGCTACCAATCCAGATACGCAGTATTTT. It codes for CASSATNPDTQYF.

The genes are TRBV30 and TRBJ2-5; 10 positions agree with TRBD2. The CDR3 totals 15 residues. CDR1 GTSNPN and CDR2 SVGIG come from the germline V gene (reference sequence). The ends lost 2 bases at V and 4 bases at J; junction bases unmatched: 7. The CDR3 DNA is TGTGCCTGGAGTAAAGGACTAGCGGTGATAGAGACCCAGTACTTC. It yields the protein CAWSKGLAVIETQYF.

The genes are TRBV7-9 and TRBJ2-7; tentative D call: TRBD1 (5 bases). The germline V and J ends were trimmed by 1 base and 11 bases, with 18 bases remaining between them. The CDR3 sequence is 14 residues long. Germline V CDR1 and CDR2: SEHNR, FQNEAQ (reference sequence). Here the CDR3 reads CASSLDAGPDLEYF. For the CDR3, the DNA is TGTGCCAGCAGCTTAGATGCAGGGCCCGATTTGGAGTACTTC.

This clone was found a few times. This CDR3 is CASSLERTSNTQYF. CDR3 bases: TGTGCCAGCAGCTTGGAGCGGACTAGCAATACGCAGTATTTT. V is TRBV7-9 and J is TRBJ2-3; 8 positions agree with TRBD2. This CDR3 contains 14 residues. Per germline, CDR1 SEHNR and CDR2 FQNEAQ (reference sequence). V shed 3 bases, J shed 7 bases, and the junction held 6 bases outside the gene matches.